This T cell receptor (beta chain) comes out of a study of graft-versus-host responses after intestinal transplantation. Study-level background: Every one of the recipients received anti-thymocyte globulin induction and afterwards took tacrolimus and steroids for about 3 years.

A word on this clone: What it binds is not known.

V was shortened by 1 base and J by 3 bases, with 21 bases between the two germline ends. The V gene's germline CDR1 is SGHRS and CDR2 YFSETQ. The CDR3 sequence is 18 residues long. Using immunoSEQ multiplex PCR, the repertoire was profiled, and TCRdb retains in-frame clones only, with some absent. This table has around 40,000 clones, around 94% appearing once. The sequence derives from a human donor who was the organ donor for an intestinal transplant. The chain is built from TRBV5-1 and TRBJ2-3, with a tentative D call TRBD2 (7 bases). The sample in question was unstimulated CD4+ T cells sorted from spleen or lymph node cells, obtained before transplant. CDR3 protein: CASSLKIAGGAKTDTQYF. The CDR3 region has the DNA TGCGCCAGCAGCTTGAAGATTGCTGGGGGGGCCAAGACAGATACGCAGTATTTT.